This is a list of T cell receptor beta chains from one sample in a study of blood T cell repertoires in COVID-19. The method was immunoSEQ multiplex PCR; TCRdb's version includes in-frame clones alone and lacks a portion of them. Among 200,000 to 300,000 clones listed, just under 90% were seen once. Sequenced: peripheral blood. All receptors come from a middle-aged woman with acute or convalescent COVID-19. The CDR3 runs from the conserved cysteine through the conserved F or W. The order of the fields is clone size, V gene, D gene, J gene, CDR3 protein, CDR3 DNA. The D gene is left open where the match is weak. Rows give clone size only sometimes, using once, few, many, or a class for an expanded clone.

>.|TRBV12-3/TRBV12-4|.|TRBJ1-2
CASSFGEGYGYTF
TGTGCCAGCAGTTTCGGGGAAGGGTATGGCTACACCTTC
>.|TRBV19|TRBD2|TRBJ2-3
CASSLLGARGSTDTQYF
TGTGCCAGTAGTCTCCTCGGGGCGCGGGGGAGCACAGATACGCAGTATTTT
>.|TRBV4-2|.|TRBJ1-1
CASSQGAQGEAFF
TGTGCCAGCAGCCAAGGGGCTCAGGGGGAAGCTTTCTTT
>once|TRBV12-3/TRBV12-4|TRBD2|TRBJ2-3
CASRGLHTQYF
TGTGCCAGCAGGGGACTACATACGCAGTATTTT
>.|TRBV19|.|TRBJ1-1
CATWRGAGTEAFF
TGTGCCACCTGGCGCGGGGCGGGCACTGAAGCTTTCTTT
>.|TRBV27|TRBD2|TRBJ2-5
CASSFSITKSLAIKAGSQETQYF
TGTGCCAGCAGTTTTTCGATCACTAAGTCATTGGCCATAAAAGCGGGGAGCCAAGAGACCCAGTACTTC
>.|TRBV29-1|TRBD1|TRBJ2-5
CSVALGQGQETQYF
TGCAGCGTTGCCCTCGGACAGGGGCAAGAGACCCAGTACTTC
>.|TRBV25-1|.|TRBJ1-1
CASRGGLLNTEAFF
TGTGCCAGCAGGGGAGGGCTTCTGAACACTGAAGCTTTCTTT
>few|TRBV3-1/TRBV3-2|.|TRBJ1-2
CASSQDGHLNYGYTF
TGTGCCAGCAGCCAAGACGGACATCTAAACTATGGCTACACCTTC
>.|TRBV6-5|.|TRBJ1-4
CASSKAAVNEKLFF
TGTGCCAGCAGTAAGGCGGCAGTTAATGAAAAACTGTTTTTT
>.|TRBV4-1|TRBD2|TRBJ2-1
CASSRNPGLAGGPRGREQFF
TGCGCCAGCAGCCGAAATCCGGGACTAGCGGGGGGGCCTAGAGGTAGAGAGCAGTTCTTC
>.|TRBV4-1|.|TRBJ1-4
CASSQGPTRGTNEKLFF
TGCGCCAGCAGCCAAGGCCCCACCCGGGGAACTAATGAAAAACTGTTTTTT
>once|TRBV6-2/TRBV6-3|TRBD2|TRBJ2-4
CASSYGLAGALAKNIQYF
TGTGCCAGCAGTTACGGTCTAGCGGGGGCTCTAGCCAAAAACATTCAGTACTTC
>few|TRBV5-1|TRBD1|TRBJ1-4
CASRSGTGNEKLFF
TGCGCCAGCCGGTCCGGGACAGGGAATGAAAAACTGTTTTTT
>.|TRBV18|.|TRBJ1-1
CASSPSSIRVNTEAFF
TGTGCCAGCTCACCGAGCTCGATACGGGTCAACACTGAAGCTTTCTTT
>.|TRBV3-1/TRBV3-2|TRBD2|TRBJ2-6
CASTNGRGSGANVLTF
TGTGCCAGCACCAACGGGAGGGGGTCTGGGGCCAACGTCCTGACTTTC
>.|TRBV10-3|.|TRBJ2-5
CAISVFPREETQYF
TGTGCCATCAGTGTTTTCCCTCGAGAGGAGACCCAGTACTTC
>.|TRBV23-1|TRBD2|TRBJ2-5
CASSQSAGDETQYF
TGCGCCAGCAGTCAATCGGCGGGGGACGAGACCCAGTACTTC
>.|TRBV30|TRBD1|TRBJ2-4
CAWRDRVAKNIQYF
TGTGCCTGGAGGGACAGGGTCGCCAAAAACATTCAGTACTTC
>.|TRBV7-2|.|TRBJ1-2
CASSLWGDPLGYGYTF
TGTGCCAGCAGCTTATGGGGAGATCCTCTCGGGTACGGCTACACCTTC
>.|TRBV28|TRBD1|TRBJ1-5
CANSPGQGYQPQHF
TGTGCCAACTCACCCGGACAGGGGTATCAGCCCCAGCATTTT
>.|TRBV11-2|.|TRBJ1-1
CASSLGQTGPNTEAFF
TGTGCCAGCAGCTTAGGGCAGACAGGCCCGAACACTGAAGCTTTCTTT
>.|TRBV11-2|.|TRBJ2-5
CASSGNRVGQETQYF
TGTGCCAGCAGCGGAAACAGGGTGGGGCAAGAGACCCAGTACTTC
>.|TRBV19|.|TRBJ1-1
CASSILGGEAEAFF
TGTGCCAGTAGTATTCTAGGGGGGGAAGCTGAAGCTTTCTTT
>once|TRBV4-2|TRBD1|TRBJ1-6
CASSQGTGASQSPLHF
TGTGCCAGCAGCCAAGGGACAGGGGCCTCGCAGTCACCCCTCCACTTT
>.|TRBV18|.|TRBJ1-2
CASSPPQGSYGYTF
TGTGCCAGCTCACCACCGCAGGGTTCTTATGGCTACACCTTC
>.|TRBV11-2|TRBD2|TRBJ2-5
CASSLGLASGGFRETQYF
TGTGCCAGCAGCTTAGGATTGGCTAGCGGGGGGTTTAGGGAGACCCAGTACTTC
>.|TRBV4-1|.|TRBJ2-4
CASSRPEDIAKNIQYF
TGCGCCAGCAGCCGCCCCGAGGACATAGCCAAAAACATTCAGTACTTC
>.|TRBV5-1|TRBD1|TRBJ1-2
CASSPQVSGTGNYGYTF
TGCGCCAGCAGCCCCCAAGTGTCAGGGACAGGGAATTATGGCTACACCTTC
>.|TRBV27|.|TRBJ2-3
CASSLSMTASDTQYF
TGTGCCAGCAGCCTCTCGATGACAGCTTCAGATACGCAGTATTTT
>.|TRBV29-1|.|TRBJ1-1
CSVAPRREAFF
TGCAGCGTTGCCCCCCGTCGTGAAGCTTTCTTT
>.|TRBV7-2|.|TRBJ1-2
CASSLGRFYGYTF
TGTGCCAGCAGCTTAGGTCGGTTCTATGGCTACACCTTC
>.|TRBV11-2|.|TRBJ1-6
CASSLGIQGRSNSPLHF
TGTGCCAGCAGCTTGGGAATACAGGGAAGATCTAATTCACCCCTCCACTTT
>.|TRBV12-3/TRBV12-4|.|TRBJ1-2
CASSYSGAGYTF
TGTGCCAGCAGTTATAGTGGGGCGGGCTACACCTTC
>.|TRBV5-1|TRBD1|TRBJ2-3
CASSPRDSSTDTQYF
TGCGCCAGCAGCCCCCGGGACAGTAGCACAGATACGCAGTATTTT
>.|TRBV1|.|TRBJ1-1
CTSSQGRTWVQILNTEAFF
TGCACCAGCAGCCAAGGACGGACTTGGGTACAGATACTGAACACTGAAGCTTTCTTT
>.|TRBV28|.|TRBJ1-5
CASSFGRFNQPQHF
TGTGCCAGCAGTTTCGGTCGGTTTAATCAGCCCCAGCATTTT
>medium-sized|TRBV6-4|.|TRBJ1-1
CASSDNTVAEAFF
TGTGCCAGCAGTGACAATACGGTCGCTGAAGCTTTCTTT
>.|TRBV19|TRBD2|TRBJ2-3
CASRAPSGGNTDTQYF
TGTGCCAGTAGGGCCCCCAGCGGGGGGAACACAGATACGCAGTATTTT
>.|TRBV9|TRBD2|TRBJ2-1
CASSVGASGGYNEQFF
TGTGCCAGCAGCGTAGGAGCTAGCGGGGGTTACAATGAGCAGTTCTTC
>.|TRBV21-1|.|TRBJ1-1
CASSTGNTEAFF
TGTGCCAGCAGCACCGGGAACACTGAAGCTTTCTTT
>.|TRBV5-1|TRBD1|TRBJ1-2
CASSRDRAEGYTF
TGCGCCAGCAGCAGGGACAGGGCTGAAGGCTACACCTTC
>.|TRBV6-6|TRBD1|TRBJ1-1
CASSYAPDRGTEAFF
TGTGCCAGCAGTTACGCCCCCGACAGGGGCACTGAAGCTTTCTTT
>.|TRBV20-1|TRBD1|TRBJ1-6
CSARTGGNFHF
TGCAGTGCTAGGACAGGGGGCAACTTCCACTTT
>.|TRBV27|.|TRBJ1-1
CASSLEWGGTEAFF
TGTGCCAGCAGTTTAGAATGGGGGGGCACTGAAGCTTTCTTT
>once|TRBV18|.|TRBJ1-2
CASSPGGFYGYTF
TGTGCCAGCTCACCAGGGGGCTTCTATGGCTACACCTTC
>once|TRBV5-1|TRBD1|TRBJ1-2
CASSSTGGNGYTF
TGCGCCAGCAGCTCAACAGGGGGCAATGGCTACACCTTC
>.|TRBV7-6|.|TRBJ1-4
CASSLGSSGMGGTNEKLFF
TGTGCCAGCAGCTTAGGAAGTAGTGGGATGGGGGGAACTAATGAAAAACTGTTTTTT
>.|TRBV11-2|.|TRBJ2-2
CASSLWAGKNTGELFF
TGTGCCAGCAGCTTATGGGCGGGGAAGAACACCGGGGAGCTGTTTTTT
>.|TRBV19|.|TRBJ1-5
CASSLSSGLSNQPQHF
TGTGCCAGTAGTCTCAGCTCAGGGCTTAGCAATCAGCCCCAGCATTTT
>.|TRBV9|TRBD2|TRBJ2-5
CASSPGGSYQETQYF
TGTGCCAGCAGCCCGGGGGGTTCGTACCAAGAGACCCAGTACTTC
>.|TRBV10-1|TRBD1|TRBJ1-3
CASSDGGTGGNTIYF
TGCGCCAGCAGTGACGGTGGGACAGGGGGAAACACCATATATTTT
>.|TRBV10-1|.|TRBJ2-4
CASSDGGAKNIQYF
TGCGCCAGCAGTGACGGGGGAGCCAAAAACATTCAGTACTTC
>once|TRBV21-1|.|TRBJ2-1
CASSKAHYNEQFF
TGTGCCAGCAGCAAAGCACATTACAATGAGCAGTTCTTC
>.|TRBV11-2|TRBD1|TRBJ1-5
CASSLTGEGNQPQHF
TGTGCCAGCAGCTTGACAGGGGAGGGCAATCAGCCCCAGCATTTT
>.|TRBV19|TRBD2|TRBJ2-1
CASRQAGYDEQFF
TGTGCCAGTAGACAAGCGGGGTATGATGAGCAGTTCTTC
>.|TRBV7-2|.|TRBJ1-2
CASSFDSDSYGYTF
TGTGCCAGCAGCTTCGACTCCGACAGCTATGGCTACACCTTC